Described below is a single TCR beta chain sequence and its context. Trimming took off 4 bases at V and 9 bases at J, with 25 bases between the two ends. The germline V gene encodes CDR1 KGHSH and CDR2 LQKENI. The CDR3 consists of 17 residues. Produced via immunoSEQ multiplex PCR; TCRdb's table is partial and in-frame only. This table holds about 120,000 clones, more than 75% found once. This entry is derived from a study of blood T cell repertoires in COVID-19. This chain links TRBV18 with TRBJ2-1; unclear D gene. The sequencing sample was made of peripheral blood. This receptor was taken from a man aged 70-80 years with acute or convalescent COVID-19. DNA of the CDR3: TGTGCCAGCTCACGGAAGAGCGCAATTCAATCCTCAACTGAGCAGTTCTTC. Its translation: CASSRKSAIQSSTEQFF.